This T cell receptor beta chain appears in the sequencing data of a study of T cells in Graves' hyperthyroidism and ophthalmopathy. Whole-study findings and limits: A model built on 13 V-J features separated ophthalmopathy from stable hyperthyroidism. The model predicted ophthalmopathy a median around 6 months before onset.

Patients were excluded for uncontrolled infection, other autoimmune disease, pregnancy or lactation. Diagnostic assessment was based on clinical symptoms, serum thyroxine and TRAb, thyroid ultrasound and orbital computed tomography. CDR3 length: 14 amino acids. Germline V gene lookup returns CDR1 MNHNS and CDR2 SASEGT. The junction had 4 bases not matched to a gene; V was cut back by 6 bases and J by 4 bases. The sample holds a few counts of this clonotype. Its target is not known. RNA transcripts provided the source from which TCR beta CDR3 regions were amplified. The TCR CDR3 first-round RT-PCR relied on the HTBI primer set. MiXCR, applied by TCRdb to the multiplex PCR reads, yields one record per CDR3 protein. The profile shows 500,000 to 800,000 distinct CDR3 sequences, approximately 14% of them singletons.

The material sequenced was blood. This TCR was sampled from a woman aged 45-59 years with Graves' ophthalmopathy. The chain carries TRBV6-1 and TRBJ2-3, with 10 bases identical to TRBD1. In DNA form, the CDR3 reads TGTGCCAGCAGAAGTGGGACAGGGGCAGATACGCAGTATTTT. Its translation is CASRSGTGADTQYF.